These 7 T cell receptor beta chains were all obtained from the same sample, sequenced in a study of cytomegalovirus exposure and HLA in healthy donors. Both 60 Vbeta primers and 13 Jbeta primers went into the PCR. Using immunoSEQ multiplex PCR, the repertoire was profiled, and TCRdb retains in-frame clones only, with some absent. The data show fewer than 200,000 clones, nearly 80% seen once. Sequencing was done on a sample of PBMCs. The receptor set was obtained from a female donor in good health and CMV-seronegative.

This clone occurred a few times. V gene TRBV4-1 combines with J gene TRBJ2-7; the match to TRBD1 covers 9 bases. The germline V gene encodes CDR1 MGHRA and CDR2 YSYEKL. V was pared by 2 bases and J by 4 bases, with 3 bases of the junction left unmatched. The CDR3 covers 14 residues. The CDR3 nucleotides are TGCGCCAGCAGCCAAATCGACAGGGGGTACGAGCAGTACTTC. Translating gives CASSQIDRGYEQYF.

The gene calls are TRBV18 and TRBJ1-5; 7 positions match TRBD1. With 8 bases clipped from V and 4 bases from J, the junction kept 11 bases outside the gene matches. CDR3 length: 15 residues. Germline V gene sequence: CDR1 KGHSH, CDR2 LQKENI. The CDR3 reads CASTAPGGWNQPQHF. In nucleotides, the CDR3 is TGTGCCAGCACCGCACCAGGGGGGTGGAATCAGCCCCAGCATTTT.

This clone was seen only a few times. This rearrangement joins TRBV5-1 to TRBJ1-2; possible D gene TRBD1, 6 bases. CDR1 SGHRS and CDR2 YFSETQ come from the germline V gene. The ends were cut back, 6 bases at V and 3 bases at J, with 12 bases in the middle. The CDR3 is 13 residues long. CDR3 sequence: CASNPGQYYGYTF. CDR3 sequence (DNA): TGCGCCAGCAACCCAGGACAGTACTATGGCTACACCTTC.

The CDR3 protein is CASSLLTGGSGNTIYF. The CDR3 DNA reads TGCGCCAGCAGCTTGTTGACAGGGGGGTCTGGAAACACCATATATTTT. The chain uses TRBV5-1 and TRBJ1-3; TRBD1 matches 9 bases. The CDR3 length is 16 residues. Germline lookup yields CDR1 SGHRS and CDR2 YFSETQ. The ends lost 1 base at V and 1 base at J; junction bases unmatched: 3.

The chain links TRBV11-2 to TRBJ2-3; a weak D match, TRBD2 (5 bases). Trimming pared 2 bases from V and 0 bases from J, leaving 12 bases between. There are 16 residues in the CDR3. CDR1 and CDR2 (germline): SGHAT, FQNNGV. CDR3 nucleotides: TGTGCCAGCAGCTTAAAGCGAGCGGAAAGCACAGATACGCAGTATTTT. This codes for CASSLKRAESTDTQYF.

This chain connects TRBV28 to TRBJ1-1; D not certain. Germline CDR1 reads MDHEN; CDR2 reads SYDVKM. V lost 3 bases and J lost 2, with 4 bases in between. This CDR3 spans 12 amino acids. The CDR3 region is CASSFRNTEAFF. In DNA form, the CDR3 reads TGTGCCAGCAGTTTCAGAAACACTGAAGCTTTCTTT.

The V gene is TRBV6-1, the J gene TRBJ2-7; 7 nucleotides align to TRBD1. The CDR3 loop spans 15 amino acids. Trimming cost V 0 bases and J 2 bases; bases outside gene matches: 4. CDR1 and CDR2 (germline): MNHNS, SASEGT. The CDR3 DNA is TGTGCCAGCAGTGAAGCACCCGGGACAGCCTACGAGCAGTACTTC. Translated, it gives CASSEAPGTAYEQYF.